This T cell receptor (beta chain) emerged from a study of molecular identifiers for immune sequencing clone quantification (dated by TCRdb to 2017 to 2018). About the investigation overall: In a replicate experiment, RNA from roughly 18,000 or 92,000 naive CD8 T cells was split into five aliquots, four of which were sequenced. CD8 T cells were used in a methods study to benchmark molecular-identifier clustering-based TCR repertoire sequencing (MIDCIRS) and TCR RNA copy counting.

Libraries were built with PCR. Instrument used: NextSeq 500. Bulk TCR libraries were made following a previously described method, with the TCR primers given in Table S5. The Qiagen AllPrep DNA/RNA kit was used to purify total RNA. Reads from multiple sequencing runs of the same library were pooled before analysis. As for the authors' bioinformatics: Reads were retained only if their TCR constant sequence matched exactly, and those retained reads were trimmed to 150 nt and grouped according to their 12-nt molecular barcodes. Reads inside each barcode group were sub-clustered using a 15% Levenshtein threshold, and a quality-weighted consensus sequence was constructed for each RNA molecule. Non-functional sequences were filtered out, along with any lower-count sequence sitting one edit away from another sequence. Based on a fit of two negative binomial distributions, barcode sub-clusters having less than 20% of the maximum read count were discarded. Using fastp at Q25 and MiXCR, TCRdb reprocessed the public reads and kept productive beta chains. Entries are consolidated by CDR3 protein sequence, retaining the most common genes and DNA. The V and J calls shown here were made by TCRdb, not taken from the authors' results. This sample has about 510,000 distinct CDR3 sequences in its table, and about 26% of those were observed once. The ten biggest clones cover around 0.76% of the sample.

CDR1 and CDR2 were assigned from the germline V gene (reference sequence) as MNHEY and SMNVEV. The CDR3 runs 12 amino acids, cysteine and phenylalanine included. CDR3 DNA is the only sequence kept; it has 36 bases, read in frame from the first base. Relative to germline, V is 7 bases shorter and J is 3 bases shorter, with 8 bases between their ends. Libraries of naive CD8 T cells were built from anywhere between about 20,000 and 1,000,000 sorted cells, with 10%, 30% or 50% of the purified RNA used. On a BD FACSAria II, naive CD8 T cells were FACS-sorted as CD8+CD4-CCR7+CD45RA+ and collected into RLT Plus buffer. To test detection sensitivity, Jurkat RNA equal to about nine TCR copies was added to samples of about 17,000-1,100,000 naive CD8 T cells. Enrichment of CD8 T cells was performed with RosetteSep CD8+ T Cell Enrichment Cocktail and Ficoll-Paque, after which ACK red cell lysis was carried out.

Details on this clonotype: There is no known antigen for this receptor. Base qualities are not provided; no much larger clone lies one nucleotide away.

The paper's findings and limits, for the study overall: Even against a background of about a million naive CD8 T cells, spiked-in Jurkat TCR RNA amounting to a single cell's worth was reported to be detectable. The naive libraries included spiked-in Jurkat TCR RNA (around 9 copies' worth), and this Jurkat TCR RNA is not part of the donor repertoire. Clones above 20 RNA copies held over 97% of molecules in CMV-specific effector cells but under 1% in naive cells. When barcode sub-clustering was omitted, TCR diversity was inflated by chimeric consensus sequences, with chimeras reaching as high as 47%. Identical TCR molecules sharing a barcode could cause highly expanded clone sizes to be underestimated. Modeling indicated approximately 3.1 TCR RNA copies recovered per cell, compared with 9.5 to 10 by digital PCR, which implies a capture efficiency of approximately 30%.

Material: naive CD8+ T cells from blood, with Jurkat cell RNA spiked in. Taken with the paper, the label for cell subset or site translates to: FACS-sorted CD8+CD4-CCR7+CD45RA+ naive T cells. The sequence was collected from a human donor in good health. Some libraries in this study had Jurkat cell RNA spiked in. Here the chain combines TRBV27 and TRBJ2-3; confidence is insufficient to name the D gene. This receptor carries the CDR3 CASKGLTDTQYF. The nucleotides read TGTGCCAGCAAAGGCCTAACAGATACGCAGTATTTT.